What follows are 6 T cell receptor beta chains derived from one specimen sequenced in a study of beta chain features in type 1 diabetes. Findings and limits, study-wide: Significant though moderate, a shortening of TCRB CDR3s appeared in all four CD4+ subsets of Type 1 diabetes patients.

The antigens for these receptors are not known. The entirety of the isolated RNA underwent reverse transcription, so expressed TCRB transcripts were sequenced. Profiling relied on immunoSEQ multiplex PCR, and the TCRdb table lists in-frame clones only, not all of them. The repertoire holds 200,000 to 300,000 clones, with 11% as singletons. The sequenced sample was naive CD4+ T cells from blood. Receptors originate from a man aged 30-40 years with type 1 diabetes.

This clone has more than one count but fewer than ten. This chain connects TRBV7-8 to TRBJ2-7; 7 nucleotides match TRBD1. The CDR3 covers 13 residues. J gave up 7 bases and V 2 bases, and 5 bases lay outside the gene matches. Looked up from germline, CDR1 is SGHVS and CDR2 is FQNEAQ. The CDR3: CASSLTGQEEQYF. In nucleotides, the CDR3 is TGTGCCAGCAGCTTAACCGGACAGGAAGAGCAGTACTTC.

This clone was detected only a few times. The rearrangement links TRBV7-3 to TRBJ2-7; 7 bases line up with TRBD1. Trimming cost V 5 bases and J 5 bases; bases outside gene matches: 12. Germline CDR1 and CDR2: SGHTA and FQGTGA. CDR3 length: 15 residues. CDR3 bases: TGTGCCAGCAGCGCTGTAGGCCAGGGGGTTGACGAGCAGTACTTC. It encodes CASSAVGQGVDEQYF.

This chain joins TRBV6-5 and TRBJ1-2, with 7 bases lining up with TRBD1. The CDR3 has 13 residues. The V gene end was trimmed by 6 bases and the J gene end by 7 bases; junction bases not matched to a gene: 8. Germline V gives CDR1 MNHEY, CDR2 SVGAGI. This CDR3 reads CASRADRAGGYTF. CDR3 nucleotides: TGTGCCAGCAGGGCCGACAGGGCGGGTGGCTACACCTTC.

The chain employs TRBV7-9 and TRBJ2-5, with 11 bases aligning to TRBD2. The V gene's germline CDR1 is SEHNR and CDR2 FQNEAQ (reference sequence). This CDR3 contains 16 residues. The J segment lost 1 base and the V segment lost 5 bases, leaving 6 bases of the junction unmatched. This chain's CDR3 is CASSPSSGGTQETQYF. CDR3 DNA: TGTGCCAGCAGCCCCTCTAGCGGGGGGACCCAAGAGACCCAGTACTTC.

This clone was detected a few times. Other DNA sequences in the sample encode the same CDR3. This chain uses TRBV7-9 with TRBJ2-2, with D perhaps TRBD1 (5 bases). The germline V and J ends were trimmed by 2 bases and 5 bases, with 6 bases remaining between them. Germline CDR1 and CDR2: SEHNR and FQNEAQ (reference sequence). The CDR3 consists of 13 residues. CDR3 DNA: TGTGCCAGCAGCTTAAGGGGAACCGGGGAGCTGTTTTTT. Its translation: CASSLRGTGELFF.

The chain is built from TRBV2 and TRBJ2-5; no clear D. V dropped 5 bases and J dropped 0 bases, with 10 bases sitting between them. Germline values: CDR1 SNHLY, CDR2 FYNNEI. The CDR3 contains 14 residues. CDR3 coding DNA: TGTGCCAGCAGTCCGAGGATGTACCAAGAGACCCAGTACTTC. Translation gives CASSPRMYQETQYF.